This T cell receptor (beta chain) was recovered during a study of regulatory T cells in long-lasting Graves disease. HTBI primers from iRepertoire and Arm-PCR of CDR3 regions yielded the TCR beta libraries. TCRdb reprocessed the multiplex PCR reads via MiXCR and lists one record per CDR3 protein. Among about 430,000 distinct CDR3 sequences listed, over 20% were seen once. CDR1 SGDLS and CDR2 YYNGEE come from the germline V gene. Trimming took 2 bases from V and 5 from J; bases not matched to a gene: 5. There are 14 residues in the CDR3. Time point given: persistent/refractory GD, antithyroid drugs over 5 years with positive TRAb. From PBMCs, RNA was extracted and then used to make the TCR library.

The J gene is TRBJ2-7, the V gene TRBV9; 9 positions match TRBD1. The sample in question was peripheral blood mononuclear cells (PBMCs), obtained when the disease was refractory, from a patient treated with antithyroid drugs. The source of this sequence is a female donor with Graves disease. In DNA, the CDR3 is TGTGCCAGCAGCGTGGGGGACAGGGTAAACGAGCAGTACTTC. It yields the protein CASSVGDRVNEQYF.